The 3 T cell receptor beta chains given below trace back to one sample, sequenced in a study of blood T cells in healthy people across ages. Together with a sample-barcoded 5' primer, a J-beta primer mix was included in a second PCR lasting 7 to 11 cycles. TCRdb passed the 5' RACE reads through MiXCR, listing each CDR3 protein once. Of approximately 810,000 distinct CDR3 sequences listed, about 28% are singletons. What was sequenced was blood. These TCRs come from a woman of 80 years or more in good health.

This clonotype was counted between two and nine times. A much larger clone is a single base away; this may be a read error. The chain recombines TRBV29-1 with TRBJ2-3; maybe TRBD2 (6 bases). V dropped 6 bases and J dropped 1 base, with 14 bases sitting between them. The CDR3 spans 14 residues. Per the germline V gene, CDR1 is SQVTM and CDR2 is ANQGSEA. The CDR3 DNA follows: TGCAGCGTCCGACTAGTGGGCCGCACAGATACGCAGTATTTT. It yields the protein CSVRLVGRTDTQYF.

This clonotype was observed at least ten times. The chain employs TRBV12-3 or TRBV12-4 and TRBJ2-5; possible D gene TRBD2, 5 bases. Trimming pared 7 bases from V and 4 bases from J, leaving 16 bases between. CDR3 length: 14 residues. The CDR3 DNA is TGTGCCAGCAAGCCTCGCGGAGGTGGAGAGACCCAGTACTTC. Translating it yields CASKPRGGGETQYF.

The rearrangement joins TRBV5-1 to TRBJ2-7, with 7 bases fitting TRBD2. Per germline, CDR1 SGHRS and CDR2 YFSETQ. Trimming cost V 2 bases and J 9 bases; bases outside gene matches: 2. CDR3 length equals 11 residues. The CDR3 is CASSFSGAQYF. The CDR3 coding sequence is TGCGCCAGCAGCTTCAGCGGGGCGCAGTACTTC.